A selection of T cell receptor beta chains follows, all from one sample in a study of blood T cell repertoires in COVID-19. Produced via immunoSEQ multiplex PCR; TCRdb's table is partial and in-frame only. Altogether under 400,000 clones are present, nearly 90% being singletons, with the ten largest covering about 6.5%. The specimen was peripheral blood. These receptors were taken from a man aged 18 to 35 with active or convalescent COVID-19. CDR3s include the opening cysteine and the closing phenylalanine or tryptophan. Fields, in order: V gene, clone size, J gene, D gene, CDR3 DNA, CDR3 protein. D genes are given only for firm matches. Where a row states a size, it is once, few, many or the class of an expanded clone; other rows omit it.

v_gene: TRBV19; abundance: NA; j_gene: TRBJ2-1; d_gene: NA; CDR3nt: TGTGCCAGTAGTATCTGGGAGGACAATGAGCAGTTCTTC; CDR3aa: CASSIWEDNEQFF
v_gene: TRBV9; abundance: NA; j_gene: TRBJ2-7; d_gene: TRBD2; CDR3nt: TGTGCCAGCAGCGTAGATGGTAGCGGGGCCTACGAGCAGTACTTC; CDR3aa: CASSVDGSGAYEQYF
v_gene: TRBV12-3/TRBV12-4; abundance: once; j_gene: TRBJ2-2; d_gene: NA; CDR3nt: TGTGCCAGCAGCCCCAGCACCGGGGAGCTGTTTTTT; CDR3aa: CASSPSTGELFF
v_gene: TRBV18; abundance: NA; j_gene: TRBJ1-2; d_gene: NA; CDR3nt: TGTGCCAGCTCACCACCGTCGGAGCCTAGAGGTTATGGCTACACCTTC; CDR3aa: CASSPPSEPRGYGYTF
v_gene: TRBV6-2/TRBV6-3; abundance: NA; j_gene: TRBJ2-7; d_gene: NA; CDR3nt: TGTGCCAGCAGTTACCGGCCCCGGACTATCCCCTCCTACGAGCAGTACTTC; CDR3aa: CASSYRPRTIPSYEQYF
v_gene: TRBV15; abundance: once; j_gene: TRBJ1-4; d_gene: NA; CDR3nt: TGTGCCACCAGCAGAGCCCGGGATGATAATGAAAAACTGTTTTTT; CDR3aa: CATSRARDDNEKLFF
v_gene: TRBV7-3; abundance: NA; j_gene: TRBJ2-3; d_gene: NA; CDR3nt: TGTGCCAGCAGCTTAGGGACGGGCCGGTCAGGGGTCACAGATACGCAGTATTTT; CDR3aa: CASSLGTGRSGVTDTQYF
v_gene: TRBV27; abundance: NA; j_gene: TRBJ2-7; d_gene: NA; CDR3nt: TGTGCCACTATGGGCCCGTCCTACGAGCAGTACTTC; CDR3aa: CATMGPSYEQYF
v_gene: TRBV6-5; abundance: NA; j_gene: TRBJ1-5; d_gene: TRBD1; CDR3nt: TGTGCCAGCAGTCCGGGACAGGGAAGCAATCAGCCCCAGCATTTT; CDR3aa: CASSPGQGSNQPQHF
v_gene: TRBV10-2; abundance: NA; j_gene: TRBJ2-1; d_gene: NA; CDR3nt: TGCGCCAGCAGCCACGGAGGCAGGAATGAGCAGTTCTTC; CDR3aa: CASSHGGRNEQFF
v_gene: TRBV11-2; abundance: NA; j_gene: TRBJ2-1; d_gene: NA; CDR3nt: TGTGCCAGCAGCCCGGGAACTGAAAAGCAGTTCTTC; CDR3aa: CASSPGTEKQFF
v_gene: TRBV28; abundance: NA; j_gene: TRBJ2-3; d_gene: TRBD2; CDR3nt: TGTGCCAGCAGTTACCAGAACCTAGCGGGGGGGCCGGGGACGCAGTATTTT; CDR3aa: CASSYQNLAGGPGTQYF
v_gene: TRBV18; abundance: NA; j_gene: TRBJ1-1; d_gene: TRBD1; CDR3nt: TGTGCCAGCTCACCGCAGGGGGCCGGTATGAACACTGAAGCTTTCTTT; CDR3aa: CASSPQGAGMNTEAFF
v_gene: TRBV6-5; abundance: NA; j_gene: TRBJ2-7; d_gene: NA; CDR3nt: TGTGCCTCCGGACTGGGAGGCGAGCAGTACTTC; CDR3aa: CASGLGGEQYF
v_gene: TRBV24-1; abundance: once; j_gene: TRBJ1-2; d_gene: TRBD1; CDR3nt: TGTGCCACCAGTGATTCCTACGGACAGGGAGGTGGCTACACCTTC; CDR3aa: CATSDSYGQGGGYTF